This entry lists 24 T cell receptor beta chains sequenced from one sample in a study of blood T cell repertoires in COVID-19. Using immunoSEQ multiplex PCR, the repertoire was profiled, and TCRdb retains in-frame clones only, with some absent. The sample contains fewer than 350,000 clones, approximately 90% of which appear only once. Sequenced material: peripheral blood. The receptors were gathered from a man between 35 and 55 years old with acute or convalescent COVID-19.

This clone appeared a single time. DNA for the CDR3: TGCGCCAGCAGCCTCCGGGGGGTCTTCATGAACACTGAAGCTTTCTTT. Amino acids: CASSLRGVFMNTEAFF. The chain carries TRBV5-1 and TRBJ1-1; D is perhaps TRBD1 (5 bases). Germline V gene sequence: CDR1 SGHRS, CDR2 YFSETQ. The CDR3 spans 16 residues. Trimming removed 4 bases at V and 0 bases at J, with 16 bases between.

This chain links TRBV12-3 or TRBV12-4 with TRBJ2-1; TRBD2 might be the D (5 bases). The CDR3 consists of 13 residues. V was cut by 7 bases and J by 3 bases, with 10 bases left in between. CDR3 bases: TGTGCCAGCACCCCGGGATTCTACAATGAGCAGTTCTTC. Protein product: CASTPGFYNEQFF.

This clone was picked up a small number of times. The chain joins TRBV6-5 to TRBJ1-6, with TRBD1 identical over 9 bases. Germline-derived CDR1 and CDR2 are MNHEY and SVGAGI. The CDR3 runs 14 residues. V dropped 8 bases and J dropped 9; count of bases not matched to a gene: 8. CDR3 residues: CASSLDRGTSPLHF. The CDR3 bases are TGTGCCAGCTCGCTTGACAGGGGGACTTCACCCCTCCACTTT.

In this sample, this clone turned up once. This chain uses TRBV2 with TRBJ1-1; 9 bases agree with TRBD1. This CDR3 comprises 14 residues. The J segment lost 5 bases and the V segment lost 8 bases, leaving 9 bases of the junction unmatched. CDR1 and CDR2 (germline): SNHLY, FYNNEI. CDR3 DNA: TGTGCCAGCGGAGAGACAGGGGGAAGGACTGAAGCTTTCTTT. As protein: CASGETGGRTEAFF.

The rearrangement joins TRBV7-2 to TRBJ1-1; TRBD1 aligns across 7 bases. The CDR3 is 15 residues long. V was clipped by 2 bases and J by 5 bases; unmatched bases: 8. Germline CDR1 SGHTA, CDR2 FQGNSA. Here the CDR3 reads CASSLLGQALTEAFF. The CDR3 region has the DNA TGTGCCAGCAGCTTACTAGGACAGGCCTTGACTGAAGCTTTCTTT.

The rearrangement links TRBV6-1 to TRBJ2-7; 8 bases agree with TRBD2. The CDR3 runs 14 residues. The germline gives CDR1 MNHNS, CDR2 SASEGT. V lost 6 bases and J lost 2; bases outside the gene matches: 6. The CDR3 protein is CASSGGAGTYEQYF. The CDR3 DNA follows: TGTGCCAGCAGCGGGGGGGCGGGAACCTACGAGCAGTACTTC.

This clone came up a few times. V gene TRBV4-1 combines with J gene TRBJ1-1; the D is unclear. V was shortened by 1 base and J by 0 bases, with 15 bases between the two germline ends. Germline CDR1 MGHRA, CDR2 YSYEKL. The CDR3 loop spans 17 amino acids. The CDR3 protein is CASSQGRGFTMNTEAFF. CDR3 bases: TGCGCCAGCAGCCAAGGGCGAGGGTTCACGATGAACACTGAAGCTTTCTTT.

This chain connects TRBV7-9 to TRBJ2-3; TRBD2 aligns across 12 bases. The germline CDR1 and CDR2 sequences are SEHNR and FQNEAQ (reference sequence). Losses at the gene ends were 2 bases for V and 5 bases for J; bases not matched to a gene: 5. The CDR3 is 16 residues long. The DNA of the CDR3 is TGTGCCAGCAGCTTAAGGCTAGCGGGGGGGCAAGATACGCAGTATTTT. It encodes CASSLRLAGGQDTQYF. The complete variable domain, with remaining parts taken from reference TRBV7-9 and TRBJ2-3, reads DTGVSQNPRHKITKRGQNVTFRCDPISEHNRLYWYRQTLGQGPEFLTYFQNEAQLEKSRLLSDRFSAERPKGSFSTLEIQRTEQGDSAMYLCASSLRLAGGQDTQYFGPGTRLTVL.

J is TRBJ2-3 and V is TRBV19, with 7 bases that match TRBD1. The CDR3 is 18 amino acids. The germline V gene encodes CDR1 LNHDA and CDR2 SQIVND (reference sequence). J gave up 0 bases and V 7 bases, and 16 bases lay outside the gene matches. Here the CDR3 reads CASTRTSGLGGSTDTQYF. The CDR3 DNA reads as TGTGCCAGTACCAGAACTTCTGGTTTAGGGGGCAGCACAGATACGCAGTATTTT.

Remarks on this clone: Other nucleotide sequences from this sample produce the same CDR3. CDR3 sequence (DNA): TGTGCCAGCCAAGGGGGGAACACTGAAGCTTTCTTT. Translated: CASQGGNTEAFF. This sequence joins TRBV19 and TRBJ1-1, with D possibly matching TRBD1 (6 bases). Germline CDR1 and CDR2: LNHDA and SQIVND (reference sequence). The CDR3 length is 12 residues. Trimming pared 9 bases from V and 1 base from J, leaving 9 bases between.

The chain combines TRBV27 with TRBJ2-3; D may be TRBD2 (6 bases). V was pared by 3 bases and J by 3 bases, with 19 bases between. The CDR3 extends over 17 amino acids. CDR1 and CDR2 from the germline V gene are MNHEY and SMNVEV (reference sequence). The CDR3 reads CASSLKARGFITDTQYF. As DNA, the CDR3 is TGTGCCAGCAGTTTGAAGGCTCGGGGGTTTATAACAGATACGCAGTATTTT.

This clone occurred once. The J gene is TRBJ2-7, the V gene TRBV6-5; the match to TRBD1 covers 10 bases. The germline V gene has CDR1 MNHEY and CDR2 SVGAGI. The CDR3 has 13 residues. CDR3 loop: CAGGRGQGYEQYF. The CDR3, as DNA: TGTGCGGGGGGGAGGGGACAGGGGTACGAGCAGTACTTC.

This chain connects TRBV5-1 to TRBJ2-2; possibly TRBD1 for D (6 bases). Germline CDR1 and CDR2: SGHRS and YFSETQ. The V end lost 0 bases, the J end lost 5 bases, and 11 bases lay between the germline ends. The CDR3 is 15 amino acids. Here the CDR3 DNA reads TGCGCCAGCAGCTTGGGTGGGGGCGAAACCGGGGAGCTGTTTTTT. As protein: CASSLGGGETGELFF.

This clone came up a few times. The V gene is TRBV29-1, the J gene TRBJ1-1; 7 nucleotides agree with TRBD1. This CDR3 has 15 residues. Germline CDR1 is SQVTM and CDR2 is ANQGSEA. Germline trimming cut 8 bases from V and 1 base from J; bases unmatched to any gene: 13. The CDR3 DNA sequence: TGCAGCAGAGGAGGGACAGAAACCCCGAACACTGAAGCTTTCTTT. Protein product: CSRGGTETPNTEAFF.

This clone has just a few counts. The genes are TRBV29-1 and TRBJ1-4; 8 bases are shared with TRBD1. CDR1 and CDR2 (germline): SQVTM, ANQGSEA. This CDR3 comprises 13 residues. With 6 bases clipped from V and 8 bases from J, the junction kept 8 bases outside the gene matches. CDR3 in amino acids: CSVVQGVQEKLFF. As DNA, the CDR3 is TGCAGCGTCGTACAGGGGGTGCAGGAAAAACTGTTTTTT.

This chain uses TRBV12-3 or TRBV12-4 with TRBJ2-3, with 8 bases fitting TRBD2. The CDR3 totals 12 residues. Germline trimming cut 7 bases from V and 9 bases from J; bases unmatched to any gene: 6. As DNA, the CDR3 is TGTGCCAGCACCGAACGGGGGGGGACGCAGTATTTT. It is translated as CASTERGGTQYF.

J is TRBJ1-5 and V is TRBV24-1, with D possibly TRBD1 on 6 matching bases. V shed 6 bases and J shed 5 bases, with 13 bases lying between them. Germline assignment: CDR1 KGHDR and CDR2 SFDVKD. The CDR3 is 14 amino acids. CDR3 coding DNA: TGTGCCACCAGTACAGGGAGTGGGGATCAGCCCCAGCATTTT. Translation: CATSTGSGDQPQHF.

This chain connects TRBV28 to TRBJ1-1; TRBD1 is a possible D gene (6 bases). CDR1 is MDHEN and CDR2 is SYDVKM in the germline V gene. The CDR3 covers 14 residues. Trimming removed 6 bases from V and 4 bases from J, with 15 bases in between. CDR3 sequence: CASRSGGAVTEAFF. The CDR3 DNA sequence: TGTGCCAGCAGATCCGGGGGGGCAGTCACTGAAGCTTTCTTT.

The CDR3 DNA follows: TGCGCCAGCAGTTCGGACACAGTCACCGGGGAGCTGTTTTTT. Translating it yields CASSSDTVTGELFF. This chain links TRBV10-1 with TRBJ2-2; perhaps TRBD1 as D (5 bases). The CDR3 contains 14 residues. V lost 5 bases, J lost 4 bases, and 11 bases lay in between. Germline assignment: CDR1 WNHNN and CDR2 SYGVQD (reference sequence).

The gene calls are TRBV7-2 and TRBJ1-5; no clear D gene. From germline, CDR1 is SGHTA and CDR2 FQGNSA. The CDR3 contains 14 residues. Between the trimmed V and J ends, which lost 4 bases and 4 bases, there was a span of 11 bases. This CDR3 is CASSSLDWNQPQHF. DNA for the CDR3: TGTGCCAGCAGCTCCTTGGACTGGAATCAGCCCCAGCATTTT.

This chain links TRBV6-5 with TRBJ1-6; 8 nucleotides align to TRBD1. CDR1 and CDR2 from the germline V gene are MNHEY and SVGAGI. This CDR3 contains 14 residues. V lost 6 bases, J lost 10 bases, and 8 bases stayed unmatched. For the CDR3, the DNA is TGTGCCAGCAGCCAGGACAGGGTAGCGTCACCCCTCCACTTT. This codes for CASSQDRVASPLHF.

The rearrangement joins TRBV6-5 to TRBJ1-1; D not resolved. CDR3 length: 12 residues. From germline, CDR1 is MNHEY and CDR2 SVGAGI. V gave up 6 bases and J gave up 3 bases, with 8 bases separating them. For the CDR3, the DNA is TGTGCCAGCAGATCTCGGGACACTGAAGCTTTCTTT. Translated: CASRSRDTEAFF.

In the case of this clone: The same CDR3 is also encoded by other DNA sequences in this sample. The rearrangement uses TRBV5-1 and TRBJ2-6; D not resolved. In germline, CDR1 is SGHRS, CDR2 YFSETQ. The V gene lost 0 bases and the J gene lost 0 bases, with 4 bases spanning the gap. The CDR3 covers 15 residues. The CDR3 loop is CASSLDGSGANVLTF. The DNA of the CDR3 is TGCGCCAGCAGCTTGGACGGCTCTGGGGCCAACGTCCTGACTTTC.

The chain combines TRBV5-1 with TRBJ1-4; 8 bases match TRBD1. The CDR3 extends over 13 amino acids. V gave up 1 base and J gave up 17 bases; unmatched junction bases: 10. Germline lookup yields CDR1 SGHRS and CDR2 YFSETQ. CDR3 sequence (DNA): TGCGCCAGCAGCTTGAACGGGGACAGGCCGGTCTTTTTT. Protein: CASSLNGDRPVFF.